Listed here is a single TCR beta chain. This sample is part of a study of cytomegalovirus exposure and HLA in healthy donors. This PCR relied on a set of 60 Vbeta primers and 13 Jbeta primers. Only in-frame clones appear in the TCRdb table, and some are missing; sequencing was by immunoSEQ multiplex PCR. Of under 130,000 clones in the sample, over 75% were seen once. Germline CDR1 MGHRA, CDR2 YSYEKL. The CDR3 loop spans 13 amino acids. V shed 4 bases and J shed 4 bases, with 7 bases lying between them. The sample comprised PBMCs. This receptor was obtained from a woman between 35 and 50 years old in good health and CMV-seropositive. The rearrangement uses TRBV4-1 and TRBJ1-4; D ambiguous. Here the CDR3 reads CASSLAGNEKLFF. Here the CDR3 DNA reads TGCGCCAGCAGCCTAGCTGGTAATGAAAAACTGTTTTTT.